Each of the 4 T cell receptor beta chains below was sequenced from the same sample in a study of CD4 and CD8 cells across lung adenocarcinoma regions. One entry per CDR3 protein results from TCRdb running MiXCR on the PCR reads. The sample holds more than 1,500 distinct CDR3 sequences; roughly 62% are singletons and the top ten take around two fifths. The sample comprised CD4+ T cells from the margin of a lung tumor. Receptors originate from a female donor with lung adenocarcinoma. The CD4 and CD8 labels of this study may be unreliable.

Within the sample, this clonotype is large. The V call is TRBV27, the J call TRBJ2-7; D is uncertain. Germline V gene sequence: CDR1 MNHEY, CDR2 SMNVEV (reference sequence). V was pared by 6 bases and J by 1 base, with 10 bases between. The CDR3 is made up of 13 amino acids. CDR3 amino acids: CASRGPGSYEQYF. The CDR3 DNA reads as TGTGCCAGCAGAGGGCCGGGTTCCTACGAGCAGTACTTC.

The genes are TRBV7-2 and TRBJ2-1; no clear D. The tail of the sequence fits TRBJ2-7 better, so the J call may be wrong. The CDR3 spans 12 residues. Germline CDR1 and CDR2: SGHTA and FQGNSA. This CDR3 is CASSSTRYEQYF. The CDR3 bases are TGTGCCAGCAGCTCCACGAGATACGAGCAGTACTTC.

With regard to this clonotype: One junction end does not reproduce the germline sequence, and a read error may be involved. The chain joins TRBV27 to TRBJ1-1; D is unresolved. CDR3 length: 15 residues. Germline assignment: CDR1 MNHEY and CDR2 SMNVEV (reference sequence). In DNA, the CDR3 is TGTGCCAGCAGTTTATCTGGGCCGGGAATCACTGAAGCTTCCTTT. Translated, it gives CASSLSGPGITEASF.

This clonotype was found a few times. The rearrangement links TRBV6-1 to TRBJ2-1; TRBD1 matches 8 bases. CDR1 and CDR2 from the germline V gene are MNHNS and SASEGT. This CDR3 has 15 residues. After removal of 4 bases from V and 9 bases from J, the junction contained 11 bases not matched to a gene. This CDR3 is CASSAKGTGGFEQFF. Written as DNA, the CDR3 is TGTGCCAGCAGTGCAAAAGGGACAGGTGGGTTTGAGCAGTTCTTC.